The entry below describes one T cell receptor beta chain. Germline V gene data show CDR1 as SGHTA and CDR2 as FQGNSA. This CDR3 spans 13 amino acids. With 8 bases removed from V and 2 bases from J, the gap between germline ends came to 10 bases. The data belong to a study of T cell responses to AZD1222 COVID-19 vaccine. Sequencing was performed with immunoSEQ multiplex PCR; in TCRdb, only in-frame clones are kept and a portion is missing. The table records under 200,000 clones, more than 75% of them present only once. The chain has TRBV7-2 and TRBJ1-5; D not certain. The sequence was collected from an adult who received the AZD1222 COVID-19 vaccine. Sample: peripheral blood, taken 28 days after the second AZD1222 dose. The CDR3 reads CASGGLGNQPQHF. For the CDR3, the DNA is TGTGCCAGCGGAGGGTTGGGCAATCAGCCCCAGCATTTT.